What follows describes a single TCR beta chain. Its specificity is unknown. CDR3 length: 17 residues. After removal of 2 bases from V and 2 bases from J, the junction contained 11 bases not matched to a gene. From germline, CDR1 is MGHRA and CDR2 YSYEKL. The entry originates in a study of pediatric ulcerative colitis. Background on the study: Most patients had pancolitis, and two had left-sided colitis.

Rectal tissue came from one to two pinch biopsies taken at colonoscopy. The table came from immunoSEQ multiplex PCR; TCRdb's copy has only in-frame clones and leaves some out. The sample consists of roughly 16,000 clones, approximately 74% of them appearing once. Study-wide results and caveats: Blood-rectal clonal overlap within each person was significantly higher in ulcerative colitis patients than controls. A couple of patients' blood samples yielded substantially fewer templates. Blood-derived T cells may be present in rectal pinch biopsies.

This chain links TRBV4-1 with TRBJ2-7, with 8 bases lining up with TRBD1. The origin of this receptor is a girl aged 10-17 years with moderate ulcerative colitis. Sequenced input: gut tissue. CDR3 region: CASSQRLTGVLPYEQYF. The CDR3 nucleotides read TGCGCCAGCAGCCAACGTTTGACAGGGGTGCTTCCCTACGAGCAGTACTTC.